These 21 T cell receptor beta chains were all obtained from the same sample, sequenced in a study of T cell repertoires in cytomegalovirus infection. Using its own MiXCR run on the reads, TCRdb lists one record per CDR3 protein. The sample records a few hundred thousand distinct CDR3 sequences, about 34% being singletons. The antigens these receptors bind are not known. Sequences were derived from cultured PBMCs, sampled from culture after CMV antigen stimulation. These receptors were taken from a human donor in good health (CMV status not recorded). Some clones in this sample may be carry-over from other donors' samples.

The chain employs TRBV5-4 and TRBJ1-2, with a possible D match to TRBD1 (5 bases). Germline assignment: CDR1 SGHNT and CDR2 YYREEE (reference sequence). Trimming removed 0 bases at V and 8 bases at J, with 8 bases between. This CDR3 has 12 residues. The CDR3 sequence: CASSLAGFGYTF. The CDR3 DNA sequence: TGTGCCAGCAGCTTGGCAGGGTTCGGCTACACCTTC.

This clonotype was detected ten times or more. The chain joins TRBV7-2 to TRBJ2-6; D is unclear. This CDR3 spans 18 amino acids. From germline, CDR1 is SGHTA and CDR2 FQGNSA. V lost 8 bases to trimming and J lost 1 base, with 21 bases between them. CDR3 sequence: CASSGPGSTGSGANVLTF. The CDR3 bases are TGTGCCAGCTCTGGCCCCGGGTCGACCGGATCTGGGGCCAACGTCCTGACTTTC.

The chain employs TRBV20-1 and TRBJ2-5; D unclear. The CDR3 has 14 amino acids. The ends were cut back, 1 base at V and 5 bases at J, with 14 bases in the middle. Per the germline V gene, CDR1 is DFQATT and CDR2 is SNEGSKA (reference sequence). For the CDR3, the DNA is TGCAGTGCTAGAGTGAGCAGACTTATCGAGACCCAGTACTTC. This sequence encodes CSARVSRLIETQYF.

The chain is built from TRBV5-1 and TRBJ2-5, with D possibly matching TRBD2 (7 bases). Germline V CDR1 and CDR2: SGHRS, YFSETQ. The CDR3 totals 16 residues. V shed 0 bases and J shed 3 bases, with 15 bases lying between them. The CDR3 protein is CASSLGGLNREETQYF. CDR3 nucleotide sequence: TGCGCCAGCAGCTTGGGGGGACTAAACAGGGAAGAGACCCAGTACTTC. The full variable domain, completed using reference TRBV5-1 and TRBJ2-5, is KAGVTQTPRYLIKTRGQQVTLSCSPISGHRSVSWYQQTPGQGLQFLFEYFSETQRNKGNFPGRFSGRQFSNSRSEMNVSTLELGDSALYLCASSLGGLNREETQYFGPGTRLLVL.

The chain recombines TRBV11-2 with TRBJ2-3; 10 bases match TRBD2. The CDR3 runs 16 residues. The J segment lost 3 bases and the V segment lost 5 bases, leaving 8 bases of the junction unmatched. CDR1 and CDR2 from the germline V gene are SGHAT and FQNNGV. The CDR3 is CASSPWGLARTDTQYF. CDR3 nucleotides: TGTGCCAGCAGCCCCTGGGGACTAGCGAGGACAGATACGCAGTATTTT. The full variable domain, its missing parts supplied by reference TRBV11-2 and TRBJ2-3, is EAGVAQSPRYKIIEKRQSVAFWCNPISGHATLYWYQQILGQGPKLLIQFQNNGVVDDSQLPKDRFSAERLKGVDSTLKIQPAKLEDSAVYLCASSPWGLARTDTQYFGPGTRLTVL.

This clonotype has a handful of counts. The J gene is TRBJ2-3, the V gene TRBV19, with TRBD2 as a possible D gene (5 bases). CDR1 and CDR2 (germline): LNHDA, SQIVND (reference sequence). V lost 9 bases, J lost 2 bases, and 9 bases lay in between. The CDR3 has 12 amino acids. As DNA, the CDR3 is TGTGCCAGCGGGGAACCCACAGATACGCAGTATTTT. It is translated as CASGEPTDTQYF.

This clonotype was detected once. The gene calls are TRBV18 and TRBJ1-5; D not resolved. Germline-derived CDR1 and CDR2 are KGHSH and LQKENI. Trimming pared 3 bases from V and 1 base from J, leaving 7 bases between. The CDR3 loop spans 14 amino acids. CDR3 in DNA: TGTGCCAGCTCACCGAACGGGAGCAATCAGCCCCAGCATTTT. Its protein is CASSPNGSNQPQHF.

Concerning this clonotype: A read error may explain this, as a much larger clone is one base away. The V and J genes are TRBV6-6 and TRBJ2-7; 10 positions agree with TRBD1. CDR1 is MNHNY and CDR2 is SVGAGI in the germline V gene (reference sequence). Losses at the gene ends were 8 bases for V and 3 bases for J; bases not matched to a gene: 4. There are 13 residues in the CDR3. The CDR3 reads CASRWTGGYEQYV. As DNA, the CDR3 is TGTGCCAGCCGCTGGACAGGGGGCTACGAGCAGTACGTC.

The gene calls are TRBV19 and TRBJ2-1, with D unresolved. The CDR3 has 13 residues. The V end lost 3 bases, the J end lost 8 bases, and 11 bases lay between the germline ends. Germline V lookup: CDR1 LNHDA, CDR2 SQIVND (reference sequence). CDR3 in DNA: TGTGCCAGTAGTATTTCCCACCCAGATGAGCAGTTCTTC. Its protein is CASSISHPDEQFF.

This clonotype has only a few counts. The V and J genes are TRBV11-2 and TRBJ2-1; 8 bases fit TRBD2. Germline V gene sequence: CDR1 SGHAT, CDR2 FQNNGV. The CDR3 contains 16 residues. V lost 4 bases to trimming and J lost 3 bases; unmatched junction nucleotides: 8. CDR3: CASSSRGGQNYNEQFF. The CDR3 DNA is TGTGCCAGCAGCTCCCGGGGGGGCCAAAACTACAATGAGCAGTTCTTC.

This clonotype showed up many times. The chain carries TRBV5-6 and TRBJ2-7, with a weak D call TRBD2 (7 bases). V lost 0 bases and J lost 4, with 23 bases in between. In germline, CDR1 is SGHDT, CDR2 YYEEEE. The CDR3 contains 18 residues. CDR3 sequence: CASSLGRVGGLATYEQYF. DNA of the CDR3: TGTGCCAGCAGCTTGGGGAGGGTCGGGGGGCTTGCCACATACGAGCAGTACTTC.

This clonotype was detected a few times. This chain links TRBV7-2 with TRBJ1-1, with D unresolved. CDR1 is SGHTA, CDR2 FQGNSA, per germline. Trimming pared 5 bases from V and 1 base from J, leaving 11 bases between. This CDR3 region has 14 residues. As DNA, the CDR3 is TGTGCCAGCAGCCCCCCCGTTTGGAACACTGAAGCTTTCTTT. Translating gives CASSPPVWNTEAFF.

The CDR3: CASSPGEGLAGGRTGELFF. CDR3 bases: TGTGCCAGCAGCCCGGGCGAGGGACTAGCGGGAGGGAGAACCGGGGAGCTGTTTTTT. The chain uses TRBV7-2 and TRBJ2-2, with 16 bases identical to TRBD2. The V gene's germline CDR1 is SGHTA and CDR2 FQGNSA. This CDR3 is 19 amino acids long. V lost 5 bases, J lost 5 bases, and 11 bases stayed unmatched.

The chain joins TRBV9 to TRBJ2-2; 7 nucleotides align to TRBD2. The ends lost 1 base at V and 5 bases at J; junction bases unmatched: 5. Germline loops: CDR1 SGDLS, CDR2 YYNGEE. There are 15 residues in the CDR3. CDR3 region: CASSVTRERTGELFF. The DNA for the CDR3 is TGTGCCAGCAGCGTAACGCGGGAGAGGACCGGGGAGCTGTTTTTT.

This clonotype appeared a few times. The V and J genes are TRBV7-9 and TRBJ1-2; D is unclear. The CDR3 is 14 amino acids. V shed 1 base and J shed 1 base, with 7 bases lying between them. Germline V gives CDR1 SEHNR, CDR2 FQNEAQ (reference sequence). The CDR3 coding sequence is TGTGCCAGCAGCTTAGTTGGCAGTAACTATGGCTACACCTTC. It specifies CASSLVGSNYGYTF.

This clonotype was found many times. CDR3 sequence: CASSPFNWGETQYF. In DNA, the CDR3 is TGTGCCAGCAGCCCTTTTAATTGGGGAGAGACCCAGTACTTC. The chain is built from TRBV7-8 and TRBJ2-5; D unclear. With 5 bases removed from V and 4 bases from J, the gap between germline ends came to 14 bases. Germline V gives CDR1 SGHVS, CDR2 FQNEAQ. The CDR3 contains 14 residues.

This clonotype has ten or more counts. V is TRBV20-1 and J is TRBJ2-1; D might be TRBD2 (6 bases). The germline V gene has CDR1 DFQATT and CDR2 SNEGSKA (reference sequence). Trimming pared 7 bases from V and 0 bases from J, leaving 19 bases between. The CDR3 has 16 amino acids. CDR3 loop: CSGHTGRSSSYNEQFF. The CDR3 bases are TGCAGTGGGCATACGGGGAGGTCTAGCTCCTACAATGAGCAGTTCTTC.

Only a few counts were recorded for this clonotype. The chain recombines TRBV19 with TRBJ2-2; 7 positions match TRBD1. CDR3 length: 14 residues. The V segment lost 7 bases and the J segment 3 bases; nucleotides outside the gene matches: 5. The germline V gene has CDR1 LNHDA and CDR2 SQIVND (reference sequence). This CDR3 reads CASTTGVDTGELFF. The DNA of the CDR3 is TGTGCCAGTACTACAGGGGTTGACACCGGGGAGCTGTTTTTT.

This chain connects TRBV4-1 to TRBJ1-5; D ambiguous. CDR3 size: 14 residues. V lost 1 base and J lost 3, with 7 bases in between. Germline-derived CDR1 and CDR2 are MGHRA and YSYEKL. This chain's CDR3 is CASSQGLYNQPQHF. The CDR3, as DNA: TGCGCCAGCAGCCAAGGCCTGTACAATCAGCCCCAGCATTTT.

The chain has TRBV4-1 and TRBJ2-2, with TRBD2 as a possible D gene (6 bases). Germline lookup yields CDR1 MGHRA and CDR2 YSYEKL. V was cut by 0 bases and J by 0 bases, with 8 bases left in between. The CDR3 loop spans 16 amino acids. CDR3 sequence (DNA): TGCGCCAGCAGCCAAGAGCGGGGCGCGAACACCGGGGAGCTGTTTTTT. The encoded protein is CASSQERGANTGELFF.

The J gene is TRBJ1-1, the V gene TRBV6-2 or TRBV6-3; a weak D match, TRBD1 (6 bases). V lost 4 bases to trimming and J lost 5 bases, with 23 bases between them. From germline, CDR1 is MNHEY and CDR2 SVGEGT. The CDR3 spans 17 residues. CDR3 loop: CASSSGRGAPQRTEAFF. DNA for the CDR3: TGTGCCAGCAGTTCGGGAAGGGGGGCACCCCAGAGGACTGAAGCTTTCTTT.